Each of the 21 T cell receptor beta chains below was sequenced from the same sample in a study of molecular identifiers for immune sequencing clone quantification. Via MiXCR, TCRdb re-called the PCR reads, giving one row per CDR3 protein. The sample holds under 800,000 distinct CDR3 sequences, less than 30% seen once. Sequences were obtained from naive CD8+ T cells from blood, with Jurkat cell RNA spiked in. The subset was: FACS-sorted CD8+CD4-CCR7+CD45RA+ naive T cells. The receptors originated from a human donor in good health. Some libraries in this study had Jurkat cell RNA spiked in.

The genes are TRBV5-1 and TRBJ2-7, with TRBD1 identical over 9 bases. The germline V gene encodes CDR1 SGHRS and CDR2 YFSETQ. The CDR3 consists of 14 residues. J gave up 5 bases and V 4 bases, and 7 bases lay outside the gene matches. CDR3 DNA sequence: TGCGCCAGCAGCGGATCCGGGACAGGGAACGAGCAGTACTTC. Translated: CASSGSGTGNEQYF.

This clonotype has ten or more counts. The chain recombines TRBV19 with TRBJ1-5, with D maybe TRBD1 (5 bases). Germline V gene sequence: CDR1 LNHDA, CDR2 SQIVND (reference sequence). V was cut by 1 base and J by 4 bases, with 11 bases left in between. This CDR3 is 15 amino acids long. The CDR3, as DNA: TGTGCCAGTAGTATAGCTGGGGCGGATAATCAGCCCCAGCATTTT. It specifies CASSIAGADNQPQHF.

This clonotype was seen a few times. This chain joins TRBV29-1 and TRBJ2-7; TRBD1 agrees at 7 bases. V lost 1 base to trimming and J lost 2 bases; unmatched junction nucleotides: 11. Germline assignment: CDR1 SQVTM and CDR2 ANQGSEA. CDR3 size: 16 residues. CDR3 coding DNA: TGCAGCGTTGAAGGTGAGGACAGGACCCACCCCTACGAGCAGTACTTC. It is translated as CSVEGEDRTHPYEQYF.

The sample holds a few counts of this clonotype. This chain joins TRBV30 and TRBJ2-5; the D is unclear. Germline-derived CDR1 and CDR2 are GTSNPN and SVGIG (reference sequence). CDR3 length: 11 residues. V shed 5 bases and J shed 5 bases, with 9 bases lying between them. CDR3 loop: CAWSAGETQYF. CDR3 nucleotides: TGTGCCTGGTCGGCCGGCGAGACCCAGTACTTC.

In regard to this clonotype: A read error is possible here, since a much larger clone lies one base away. In this CDR3 the conserved last residue, phenylalanine or tryptophan, is missing, so a read error is likely. This chain joins TRBV7-7 and TRBJ2-3; 7 bases fit TRBD1. The CDR3 is made up of 16 amino acids. Germline CDR1 SSHAT, CDR2 FNYEAQ (reference sequence). The CDR3 loop reads CASSPYPGQQEDTQYL. CDR3 bases: TGTGCTAGCAGCCCCTACCCGGGACAGCAAGAGGATACGCAGTATCTT.

The J gene is TRBJ2-2, the V gene TRBV5-4, with 9 bases that match TRBD2. CDR3 length equals 15 residues. V was clipped by 4 bases and J by 1 base; unmatched bases: 2. Germline V gene sequence: CDR1 SGHNT, CDR2 YYREEE (reference sequence). CDR3 in amino acids: CASSDSGRNTGELFF. DNA of the CDR3: TGTGCCAGCAGCGATAGCGGGAGGAACACCGGGGAGCTGTTTTTT.

This clonotype was counted many times. This chain uses TRBV4-2 with TRBJ1-2, with D perhaps TRBD1 (6 bases). Trimming stripped 0 bases from V and 3 bases from J, with 17 bases between. CDR1 and CDR2 (germline): LGHNA, YNFKEQ. The CDR3 is made up of 17 amino acids. The CDR3 loop is CASSQDVMGASYYGYTF. The CDR3, as DNA: TGTGCCAGCAGCCAAGATGTTATGGGGGCTTCGTACTATGGCTACACCTTC.

With respect to this clonotype: A read error may explain this, as a much larger clone is one base away. The chain is built from TRBV30 and TRBJ2-3, with D perhaps TRBD1 (6 bases). The CDR3 covers 13 residues. Germline V CDR1 and CDR2: GTSNPN, SVGIG (reference sequence). CDR3 DNA: TGTGCCTGGAGTTCGACAGGCACAGATACGCGGTATTTT. It specifies CAWSSTGTDTRYF.

The chain combines TRBV27 with TRBJ2-2, with 7 bases aligning to TRBD1. V shed 10 bases, J shed 0 bases, and the junction held 8 bases outside the gene matches. The CDR3 extends over 15 amino acids. Germline assignment: CDR1 MNHEY and CDR2 SMNVEV (reference sequence). The CDR3 region has the DNA TGTGCCACCGCGGTAGGGACAGCGAACACCGGGGAGCTGTTTTTT. Translating it yields CATAVGTANTGELFF.

The chain is built from TRBV11-2 and TRBJ2-3; TRBD1 agrees at 7 bases. With V trimmed by 5 bases and J by 6 bases, 8 bases remained unmatched. The germline V gene encodes CDR1 SGHAT and CDR2 FQNNGV. The CDR3 loop spans 14 amino acids. The DNA for the CDR3 is TGTGCCAGCAGCCCGACAGGGTTTAGGGATACGCAGTATTTT. It codes for CASSPTGFRDTQYF.

This clonotype came up many times. The chain uses TRBV5-3 and TRBJ2-7, with a tentative D call TRBD2 (5 bases). TRBV5-3 is assigned to the ORF class and has an uncertain function. The CDR3 totals 12 residues. V was trimmed by 8 bases and J by 5 bases, leaving 14 bases between them. The CDR3 loop is CASSPNGDEQYF. CDR3 nucleotide sequence: TGTGCCAGCAGCCCCAACGGGGACGAGCAGTACTTC.

This clonotype turned up a few times. CDR3 DNA sequence: TGCGCCAGCAGCCAGAACAGGGGTGTAGGTGAAAAACTGTTTTTT. It specifies CASSQNRGVGEKLFF. The genes are TRBV4-3 and TRBJ1-4, with TRBD1 matching over 7 bases. CDR3 length equals 15 residues. Germline CDR1 reads LGHNA; CDR2 reads YSLEER. The trim removed 3 bases at V and 7 bases at J, leaving 8 bases unmatched.

This clonotype was picked up a small number of times. The chain is built from TRBV7-8 and TRBJ1-1, with TRBD1 identical over 11 bases. The junction had 6 bases not matched to a gene; V was cut back by 0 bases and J by 0 bases. Germline CDR1 is SGHVS and CDR2 is FQNEAQ. The length of the CDR3 is 18 residues. The chain's CDR3 is CASSLALRTGGMNTEAFF. DNA for the CDR3: TGTGCCAGCAGCTTAGCTTTGAGGACAGGGGGCATGAACACTGAAGCTTTCTTT.

Points on this clonotype: Because the CDR3 is missing its conserved closing phenylalanine or tryptophan, this is likely a read error. V is TRBV7-6 and J is TRBJ2-7; possibly TRBD1 or TRBD2 for D (5 bases each). Germline loops: CDR1 SGHVS, CDR2 FNYEAQ. V was trimmed by 5 bases and J by 5 bases, leaving 16 bases between them. CDR3 size: 14 residues. The CDR3 here is CASSPGTNPDEQYY. In DNA form, the CDR3 reads TGTGCCAGCAGCCCAGGGACCAACCCCGACGAGCAGTACTAC.

The table lists this clonotype with many counts. The chain combines TRBV29-1 with TRBJ2-7; no clear D. Germline CDR1 reads SQVTM; CDR2 reads ANQGSEA. The CDR3 is 11 residues long. V was shortened by 5 bases and J by 7 bases, with 12 bases between the two germline ends. The CDR3 sequence: CSVQAGGEQYF. The DNA for the CDR3 is TGCAGCGTTCAGGCAGGTGGGGAGCAGTACTTC.

About this clonotype itself: A much bigger clone sits one base away, suggesting this may be a read error. This CDR3 fails to terminate in the conserved phenylalanine or tryptophan, so it likely reflects a read error. This sequence joins TRBV7-9 and TRBJ1-2; D might be TRBD1 (5 bases). V was cut by 4 bases and J by 4 bases, with 10 bases left in between. The CDR3 loop spans 13 amino acids. The germline V gene has CDR1 SEHNR and CDR2 FQNEAQ (reference sequence). In DNA form, the CDR3 reads TGTGCCAGCAGCTCTCCGGGGGGCTATGGCTACACCCTC. This sequence encodes CASSSPGGYGYTL.

This clonotype was counted between two and nine times. This sequence joins TRBV4-2 and TRBJ2-7, with D tentatively TRBD2 (5 bases). Germline values: CDR1 LGHNA, CDR2 YNFKEQ. V lost 1 base and J 2 bases, leaving 18 bases between the germline ends. The CDR3 totals 17 residues. CDR3 coding DNA: TGTGCCAGCAGCCAAGTGGACCCGGGAATTCTCCCCTACGAGCAGTACTTC. It translates to CASSQVDPGILPYEQYF.

This clonotype was picked up a small number of times. V is TRBV20-1 and J is TRBJ2-1; 8 bases match TRBD2. The germline V gene encodes CDR1 DFQATT and CDR2 SNEGSKA (reference sequence). V was clipped by 0 bases and J by 3 bases; unmatched bases: 7. There are 16 residues in the CDR3. Written as DNA, the CDR3 is TGCAGTGCTAGAGATCACACTAGCGGCTTCTACAATGAGCAGTTCTTC. Residues: CSARDHTSGFYNEQFF.

Turning to this clonotype: The junction differs from germline at one of its ends, possibly a read error. The chain uses TRBV5-5 and TRBJ2-7; D unresolved. This CDR3 is 16 amino acids long. Germline V gene lookup returns CDR1 SGHKS and CDR2 YYEKEE (reference sequence). The CDR3: CASSPSQVGESYEQCF. The CDR3 nucleotides are TGTGCCAGCAGCCCCTCCCAGGTGGGTGAGTCCTACGAGCAGTGCTTC.

This clonotype came up many times. The chain is built from TRBV12-3 or TRBV12-4 and TRBJ2-7, with D maybe TRBD2 (6 bases). The V and J ends lost 4 bases and 3 bases respectively, with 13 bases between them. This CDR3 has 14 amino acids. In nucleotides, the CDR3 is TGTGCCAGCAGTTCATCGGGACTCCTCTACGAGCAGTACTTC. Translated, it gives CASSSSGLLYEQYF.

In this sample, this clonotype turned up many times. The chain joins TRBV29-1 to TRBJ1-1, with D maybe TRBD1 (6 bases). Germline assignment: CDR1 SQVTM and CDR2 ANQGSEA. V was clipped by 5 bases and J by 3 bases, with 16 bases between them. The CDR3 consists of 14 residues. CDR3 in amino acids: CSVPTGGADTEAFF. In nucleotides, the CDR3 is TGCAGCGTTCCGACCGGGGGCGCGGACACTGAAGCTTTCTTT.